This T cell receptor (beta chain) was sequenced for a study of beta chain features in type 1 diabetes. Study details: Healthy donors and patients had similar age, gender and cell yields.

The V gene end was trimmed by 3 bases and the J gene end by 6 bases; junction bases not matched to a gene: 9. Germline V CDR1 and CDR2: SGHNT, YYREEE (reference sequence). The CDR3 is made up of 16 amino acids. Study-wide results and limits: Moderate yet significant TCRB CDR3 shortening was seen in Type 1 diabetes patients in all four CD4+ subsets. Across patients, naive, central memory and Treg TCRB repertoires exhibited apparently greater similarity than was observed across healthy donors.

In the case of this clone: Its antigen is as yet unknown.

The study reverse transcribed the entire isolated RNA, so it sequenced expressed TCRB transcripts. Profiling relied on immunoSEQ multiplex PCR, and the TCRdb table lists in-frame clones only, not all of them. The data show about 250,000 clones, roughly 14% seen once. This chain joins TRBV5-4 and TRBJ2-2; 9 bases are a match to TRBD1. The sample comprised naive CD4+ T cells from blood. The TCR sequence derives from a woman between 40 and 55 years old in good health. This CDR3 is CASSSGTGTIAGELFF. CDR3 DNA sequence: TGTGCCAGCAGCTCGGGGACAGGGACTATAGCCGGGGAGCTGTTTTTT.